Listed below are T cell receptor beta chains from one sample, sequenced in a study of T cell responses to AZD1222 COVID-19 vaccine. Method: immunoSEQ multiplex PCR; TCRdb's copy keeps in-frame clones and lacks some. The sample holds around 88,000 clones, 86% seen once. The source material was peripheral blood, sampled on day 0 of AZD1222 vaccination. The receptors here all came from an adult in good health. The CDR3 runs from the conserved cysteine through the conserved F or W. D genes are given only for firm matches. Clone size is not always given. Where it is, it says once, few, many or a class for expanded clones.

size: NA; length: 14; D: TRBD1; J: TRBJ1-3; V: TRBV6-5; DNA: TGTGCCAGCAGCGGGACAGGGGGTGGAAACACCATATATTTT; CDR3: CASSGTGGGNTIYF
size: NA; length: 15; D: NA; J: TRBJ1-2; V: TRBV28; DNA: TGTGCCAGCAGTCCACCTCAGACAGCCTACTATGGCTACACCTTC; CDR3: CASSPPQTAYYGYTF
size: NA; length: 16; D: TRBD2; J: TRBJ2-7; V: TRBV5-1; DNA: TGCGCCAGCAGGTCCACTAGCGGACCATCCTCCTACGAGCAGTACTTC; CDR3: CASRSTSGPSSYEQYF
size: once; length: 15; D: TRBD2; J: TRBJ2-5; V: TRBV11-3; DNA: TGTGCCAGCAGCCCGAGCGGGGGGGCCGACGAGACCCAGTACTTC; CDR3: CASSPSGGADETQYF
size: NA; length: 14; D: NA; J: TRBJ1-1; V: TRBV18; DNA: TGTGCCAGCTCACCGGGACGGGAGGCCACTGAAGCTTTCTTT; CDR3: CASSPGREATEAFF
size: NA; length: 14; D: TRBD2; J: TRBJ2-7; V: TRBV27; DNA: TGTGCCAGCAGTTTTTTAGCGGGAGCCTACGAGCAGTACTTC; CDR3: CASSFLAGAYEQYF
size: NA; length: 17; D: NA; J: TRBJ1-5; V: TRBV18; DNA: TGTGCCAGCTCACCTATTGGGGGCCATTATAGCAATCAGCCCCAGCATTTT; CDR3: CASSPIGGHYSNQPQHF
size: NA; length: 15; D: TRBD1; J: TRBJ2-7; V: TRBV7-2; DNA: TGTGCCAGCAGCACCCGGACAGGGGGCCACTACGAGCAGTACTTC; CDR3: CASSTRTGGHYEQYF
size: NA; length: 15; D: TRBD2; J: TRBJ2-5; V: TRBV28; DNA: TGTGCCAGCCTCCTTTTAGCGGGGGGACAAGAGACCCAGTACTTC; CDR3: CASLLLAGGQETQYF
size: NA; length: 13; D: NA; J: TRBJ2-7; V: TRBV7-9; DNA: TGTGCCAGCAGCTTAGCGATCGGGTACGAGCAGTACTTC; CDR3: CASSLAIGYEQYF
size: NA; length: 14; D: NA; J: TRBJ1-1; V: TRBV28; DNA: TGTGCCAGCAGTTCCTACCAGGGGAAAGGTGAAGCTTTCTTT; CDR3: CASSSYQGKGEAFF
size: NA; length: 14; D: NA; J: TRBJ1-4; V: TRBV29-1; DNA: TGCAGCGTTGGAAACGGGGACCTGGGGGAAAAACTGTTTTTT; CDR3: CSVGNGDLGEKLFF
size: NA; length: 14; D: NA; J: TRBJ1-6; V: TRBV3-1/TRBV3-2; DNA: TGTGCCAGCAGCCAAGTGGGAGAAAATTCACCCCTCCACTTT; CDR3: CASSQVGENSPLHF
size: NA; length: 15; D: NA; J: TRBJ1-5; V: TRBV28; DNA: TGTGCCAGCAGTTTAACAGGGTGGATACATCAGCCCCAGCATTTT; CDR3: CASSLTGWIHQPQHF
size: NA; length: 14; D: TRBD2; J: TRBJ2-3; V: TRBV5-1; DNA: TGCGCCAGCAGCTCCGCGGGAGTAATAGATACGCAGTATTTT; CDR3: CASSSAGVIDTQYF
size: NA; length: 17; D: TRBD2; J: TRBJ2-3; V: TRBV19; DNA: TGTGCCAGTAGTATAGGAACCCGACTAGCGGGAGGAGATACGCAGTATTTT; CDR3: CASSIGTRLAGGDTQYF
size: NA; length: 14; D: NA; J: TRBJ2-7; V: TRBV28; DNA: TGTGCCAGCAGCCTTAGCAGGGGGGCCTACGAGCAGTACTTC; CDR3: CASSLSRGAYEQYF
size: NA; length: 18; D: TRBD2; J: TRBJ2-3; V: TRBV6-2/TRBV6-3; DNA: TGTGCCAGCAGTTACCCGGGACTAGCGGGAGGAAGGACAGATACGCAGTATTTT; CDR3: CASSYPGLAGGRTDTQYF
size: NA; length: 16; D: NA; J: TRBJ2-1; V: TRBV6-5; DNA: TGTGCCAGCAGCTACCCAGGCCTCAGCGGCCACAATGAGCAGTTCTTC; CDR3: CASSYPGLSGHNEQFF
size: NA; length: 16; D: NA; J: TRBJ2-2; V: TRBV13; DNA: TGTGCCAGCAGCCGGACAGTCTACTCGAACACCGGGGAGCTGTTTTTT; CDR3: CASSRTVYSNTGELFF
size: NA; length: 16; D: NA; J: TRBJ1-1; V: TRBV5-4; DNA: TGTGCCAGCAGCTTGGACAGAGTCCTGGGGAACACTGAAGCTTTCTTT; CDR3: CASSLDRVLGNTEAFF
size: once; length: 11; D: NA; J: TRBJ1-1; V: TRBV30; DNA: TGTGCCTGTTCGGGCGGGGGGCTGGCTTTCTTT; CDR3: CACSGGGLAFF
size: NA; length: 13; D: TRBD1; J: TRBJ2-2; V: TRBV28; DNA: TGTGCCAGCAGTTTGGACAGGGGATCGGAGCTGTTTTTT; CDR3: CASSLDRGSELFF
size: NA; length: 13; D: TRBD1; J: TRBJ1-1; V: TRBV10-3; DNA: TGTGCCATCCGGGAGGGGGCAATCACTGAAGCTTTCTTT; CDR3: CAIREGAITEAFF
size: NA; length: 15; D: NA; J: TRBJ2-3; V: TRBV10-1; DNA: TGCGCCAGCAGTGAGTCGGGGGGGCGCACAGATACGCAGTATTTT; CDR3: CASSESGGRTDTQYF
size: NA; length: 14; D: TRBD1; J: TRBJ2-7; V: TRBV6-5; DNA: TGTGCCAGCAGTAGACAGGGGGGGTCCTACGAGCAGTACTTC; CDR3: CASSRQGGSYEQYF
size: NA; length: 12; D: TRBD1; J: TRBJ1-2; V: TRBV6-5; DNA: TGTGCCAGCAGCCGGACAGGAAATGGCTACACCTTC; CDR3: CASSRTGNGYTF
size: NA; length: 12; D: NA; J: TRBJ1-1; V: TRBV5-4; DNA: TGTGCCAGCAGCTTGCTCTCGACTGAAGCTTTCTTT; CDR3: CASSLLSTEAFF
size: NA; length: 17; D: NA; J: TRBJ2-6; V: TRBV4-3; DNA: TGCGCCAGCAGCCAACGACAGAAACCCTCTGGGGCCAACGTCCTGACTTTC; CDR3: CASSQRQKPSGANVLTF
size: NA; length: 14; D: NA; J: TRBJ1-4; V: TRBV28; DNA: TGTGCCAGCAACCCAGACGCAACTAATGAAAAACTGTTTTTT; CDR3: CASNPDATNEKLFF
size: NA; length: 13; D: NA; J: TRBJ1-2; V: TRBV9; DNA: TGTGCCAGCAGCAGAGTGGCTGGGCTGGGCTACACCTTC; CDR3: CASSRVAGLGYTF
size: NA; length: 14; D: NA; J: TRBJ2-7; V: TRBV10-3; DNA: TGTGCCATCAGTGATCTGGGTTCAAGCTACGAGCAGTACTTC; CDR3: CAISDLGSSYEQYF
size: NA; length: 13; D: NA; J: TRBJ2-5; V: TRBV20-1; DNA: TGCAGTGCTAGTAAGGGGTACCAAGAGACCCAGTACTTC; CDR3: CSASKGYQETQYF
size: once; length: 17; D: NA; J: TRBJ2-1; V: TRBV24-1; DNA: TGTGCCACCAGTGACCGTCAGGGATCAGGGGCCTACAATGAGCAGTTCTTC; CDR3: CATSDRQGSGAYNEQFF
size: few; length: 12; D: NA; J: TRBJ1-2; V: TRBV6-5; DNA: TGTGCCAGCAGGGACGGAAACTATGGCTACACCTTC; CDR3: CASRDGNYGYTF
size: NA; length: 13; D: TRBD1; J: TRBJ1-2; V: TRBV5-5; DNA: TGTGCCAGCAGCTTTCGACAGGGTGACGGCTACACCTTC; CDR3: CASSFRQGDGYTF
size: NA; length: 14; D: TRBD1; J: TRBJ1-6; V: TRBV7-9; DNA: TGTGCCAGCAGCTTGCGGGACAGGGGTTCACCCCTCCACTTT; CDR3: CASSLRDRGSPLHF
size: few; length: 16; D: NA; J: TRBJ1-6; V: TRBV5-4; DNA: TGTGCCAGCAGCTTGGACGGGGGCTCCTATAATTCACCCCTCCACTTT; CDR3: CASSLDGGSYNSPLHF
size: NA; length: 13; D: NA; J: TRBJ2-7; V: TRBV12-3/TRBV12-4; DNA: TGTGCCAGCAGTTCGGACACGTCCGACGAGCAGTACTTC; CDR3: CASSSDTSDEQYF
size: NA; length: 15; D: TRBD2; J: TRBJ2-1; V: TRBV7-2; DNA: TGTGCCAGCAGCTCCGCGGGAGGGCCGGGCAATGAGCAGTTCTTC; CDR3: CASSSAGGPGNEQFF
size: NA; length: 14; D: TRBD2; J: TRBJ2-7; V: TRBV29-1; DNA: TGCAGCGCCGCGGGGGGGACTCTCTCCTACGAGCAGTACTTC; CDR3: CSAAGGTLSYEQYF
size: NA; length: 15; D: TRBD1; J: TRBJ2-1; V: TRBV18; DNA: TGTGCCAGCTCCCCCGGGACAGGGGGCGCGAATGAGCAGTTCTTC; CDR3: CASSPGTGGANEQFF
size: once; length: 17; D: NA; J: TRBJ2-7; V: TRBV5-5; DNA: TGTGCCAGCAGCCTGAGGGTGGGGAGCATGCCCCCCTACGAGCAGTACTTC; CDR3: CASSLRVGSMPPYEQYF
size: NA; length: 12; D: NA; J: TRBJ2-2; V: TRBV7-8; DNA: TGTGCCAGCAGGGGGCTCGGCGGGGAGCTGTTTTTT; CDR3: CASRGLGGELFF
size: few; length: 14; D: NA; J: TRBJ1-2; V: TRBV7-2; DNA: TGTGCCAGCAGCCGCGACAGTTCTAACTATGGCTACACCTTC; CDR3: CASSRDSSNYGYTF
size: NA; length: 17; D: NA; J: TRBJ2-7; V: TRBV28; DNA: TGTGCCAGCAGTTTTATGATGGGTTGGCAGGCCTCCTACGAGCAGTACTTC; CDR3: CASSFMMGWQASYEQYF
size: NA; length: 13; D: NA; J: TRBJ2-1; V: TRBV27; DNA: TGTGCCAGCAGTTTGGGTGGGGTGGGTGAGCAGTTCTTC; CDR3: CASSLGGVGEQFF